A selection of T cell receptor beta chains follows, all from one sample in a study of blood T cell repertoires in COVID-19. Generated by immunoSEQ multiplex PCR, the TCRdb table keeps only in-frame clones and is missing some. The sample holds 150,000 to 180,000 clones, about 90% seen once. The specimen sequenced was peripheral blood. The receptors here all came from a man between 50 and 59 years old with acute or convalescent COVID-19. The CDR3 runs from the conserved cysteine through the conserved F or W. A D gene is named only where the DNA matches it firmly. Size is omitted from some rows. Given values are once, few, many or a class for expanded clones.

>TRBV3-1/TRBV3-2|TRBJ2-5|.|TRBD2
CASSQALAGRETQYF
TGTGCCAGCAGCCAAGCCCTAGCGGGGAGGGAGACCCAGTACTTC
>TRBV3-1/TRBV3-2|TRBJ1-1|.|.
CASSQVAAAGTEAFF
TGTGCCAGCAGCCAAGTGGCAGCAGCGGGGACTGAAGCTTTCTTT
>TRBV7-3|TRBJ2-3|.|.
CASRRIQADTQYF
TGTGCCAGCCGCCGAATCCAGGCAGATACGCAGTATTTT
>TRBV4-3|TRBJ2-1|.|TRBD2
CASSQDPSSGGYGSYNEQFF
TGCGCCAGCAGCCAGGACCCCTCTAGCGGGGGGTACGGCTCCTACAATGAGCAGTTCTTC
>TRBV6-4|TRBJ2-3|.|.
CASRTPSATDTQYF
TGTGCCAGCAGGACACCTAGCGCCACAGATACGCAGTATTTT
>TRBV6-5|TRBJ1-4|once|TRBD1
CAARDRTNEKLFF
TGTGCCGCCAGGGACAGGACAAATGAAAAACTGTTTTTT
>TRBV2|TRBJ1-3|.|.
CASSDSRRGGRGNTIYF
TGTGCCAGCAGTGACTCTAGGCGGGGCGGGCGCGGAAACACCATATATTTT
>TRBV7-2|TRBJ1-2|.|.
CASSSYGGTYGYTF
TGTGCCAGCAGCTCCTATGGGGGGACCTATGGCTACACCTTC
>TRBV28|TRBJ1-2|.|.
CASSSGQGRSYTF
TGTGCCAGCAGTTCGGGGCAGGGGCGGAGCTACACCTTC
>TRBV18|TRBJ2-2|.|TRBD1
CASSEQGAVNTGELFF
TGTGCCAGCTCAGAACAGGGGGCCGTAAACACCGGGGAGCTGTTTTTT
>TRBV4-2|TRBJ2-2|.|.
CASSQDFRQMNTGELFF
TGTGCCAGCAGCCAAGATTTTAGACAGATGAACACCGGGGAGCTGTTTTTT
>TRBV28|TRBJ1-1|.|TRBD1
CATNRGQGTEAFF
TGTGCCACTAACAGGGGGCAGGGCACTGAAGCTTTCTTT
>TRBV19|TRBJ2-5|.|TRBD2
CASRRTSGLGTQYF
TGTGCCAGTAGGAGGACTAGCGGACTGGGAACCCAGTACTTC
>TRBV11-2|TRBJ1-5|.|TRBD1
CASSLETGSQPQHF
TGTGCCAGCAGCTTAGAGACAGGGTCCCAGCCCCAGCATTTT
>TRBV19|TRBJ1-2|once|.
CASSIDRPPGYGYTF
TGTGCCAGTAGTATAGATCGACCCCCGGGCTATGGCTACACCTTC
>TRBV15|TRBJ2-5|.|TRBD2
CATSTGGVGTQYF
TGTGCCACCAGCACGGGAGGGGTCGGGACCCAGTACTTC
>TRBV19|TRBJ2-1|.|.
CASSRSFTYNEQFF
TGTGCCAGCTCCCGGAGTTTCACCTACAATGAGCAGTTCTTC
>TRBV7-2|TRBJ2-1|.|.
CASSESGLHRVQFF
TGTGCCAGCAGCGAATCGGGTCTACATCGTGTGCAGTTCTTC
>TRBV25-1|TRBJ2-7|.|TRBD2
CATRGTSGRIYEQYF
TGTGCCACACGGGGGACTAGCGGGAGGATATACGAGCAGTACTTC
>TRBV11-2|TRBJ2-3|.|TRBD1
CASSFDRGHTDTQYF
TGTGCCAGCAGCTTTGACAGGGGGCACACAGATACGCAGTATTTT
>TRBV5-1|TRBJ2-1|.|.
CASSTTDYASYNEQFF
TGCGCCAGCAGCACTACAGACTACGCGTCCTACAATGAGCAGTTCTTC
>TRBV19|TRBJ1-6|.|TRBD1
CASRTGTGVNSPLHF
TGTGCCAGTAGGACCGGGACAGGGGTAAATTCACCCCTCCACTTT
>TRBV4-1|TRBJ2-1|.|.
CASSQDLSPGYPYNEQFF
TGCGCCAGCAGCCAAGATCTTTCACCCGGGTACCCCTACAATGAGCAGTTCTTC
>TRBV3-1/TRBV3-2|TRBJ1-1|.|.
CASSRSGGGTEAFF
TGTGCCAGCAGCCGTAGTGGGGGGGGCACTGAAGCTTTCTTT
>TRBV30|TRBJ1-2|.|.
CAGWWQGNYGYTF
TGTGCCGGATGGTGGCAGGGTAATTATGGCTACACCTTC